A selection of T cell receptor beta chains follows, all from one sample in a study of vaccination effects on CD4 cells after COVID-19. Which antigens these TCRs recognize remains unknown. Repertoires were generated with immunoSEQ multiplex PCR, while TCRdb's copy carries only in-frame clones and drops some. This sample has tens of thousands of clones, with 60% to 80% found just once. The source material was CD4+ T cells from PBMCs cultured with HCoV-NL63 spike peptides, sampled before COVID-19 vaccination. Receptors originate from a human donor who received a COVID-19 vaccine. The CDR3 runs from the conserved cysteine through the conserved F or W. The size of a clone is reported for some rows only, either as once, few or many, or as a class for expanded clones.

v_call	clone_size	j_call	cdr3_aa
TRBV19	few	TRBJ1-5	CASSIDHRDREHF
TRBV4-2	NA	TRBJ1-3	CASSQEEVRNTIYF
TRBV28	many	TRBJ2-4	CASQKQFKSQYF
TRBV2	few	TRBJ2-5	CASSEQTYQETQYF
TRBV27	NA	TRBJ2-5	CASSPTGRGETQYF
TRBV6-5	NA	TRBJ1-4	CASNRWVGEKLFF
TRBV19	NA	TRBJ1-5	CASSIPGDSNQPQHF
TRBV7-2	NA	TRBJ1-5	CASSLGSTGPFNQPQHF
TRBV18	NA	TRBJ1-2	CASSPDRASYGYTF
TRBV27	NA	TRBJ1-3	CASSQDSGNTIYF
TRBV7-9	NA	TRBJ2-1	CASSLAVWDEQFF
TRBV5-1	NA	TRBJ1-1	CASSLNRAGLNTEAFF
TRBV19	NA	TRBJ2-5	CASSIRGGGLQETQYF
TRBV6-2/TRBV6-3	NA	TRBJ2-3	CASSATLGLAGFTDTQYF
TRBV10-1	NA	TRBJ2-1	CASSESWYNEQFF
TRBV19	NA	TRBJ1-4	CASSARSGTSYEKLFF
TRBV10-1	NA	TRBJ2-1	CASSDEQIYNEQFF
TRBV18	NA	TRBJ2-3	CASSPKASTDTQYF
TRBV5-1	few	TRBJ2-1	CASSLGASGGDEQFF
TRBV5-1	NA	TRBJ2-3	CASSLAASGFGGDTQYF
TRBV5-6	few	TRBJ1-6	CASSLNRGVSPLHF
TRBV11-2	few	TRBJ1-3	CASSPDSVFSGNTIYF
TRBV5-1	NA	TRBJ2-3	CASSFTRSSSTDTQYF
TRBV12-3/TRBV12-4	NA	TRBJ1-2	CASSQDGLGGYTF
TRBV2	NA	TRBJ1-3	CASTDRGVGNTIYF
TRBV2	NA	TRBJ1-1	CASTRGLTEAFF
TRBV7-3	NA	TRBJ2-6	CASSLGGDSGANVLTF
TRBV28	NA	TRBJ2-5	CASSGAGEEQETQYF